This T cell receptor beta chain appears in the sequencing data of a study of glioma-infiltrating T cells after dendritic cell vaccination (dated by TCRdb to 2016 to 2017). In terms of the full investigation: Of the 15 or so glioblastoma patients in the cohort, all drawn from Phase I and II dendritic cell vaccination trials, 9 were newly diagnosed and 6 had recurrent disease. Patients received autologous tumor lysate-pulsed dendritic cell vaccination between the early 2000s and the early 2010s. The vaccine was prepared from monocyte-derived dendritic cells that were cultured for more than six days with IL-4 and GM-CSF and then pulsed overnight with autologous tumor lysate. Three intradermal dendritic cell vaccine injections were administered to patients at biweekly intervals in the arm below the axilla. In glioblastoma patients vaccinated with dendritic cells, deep sequencing of TCR beta CDR3 regions served to measure the amount of tumor-infiltrating lymphocytes and to compare repertoires between tumor and blood. Survival after dendritic cell vaccination was correlated with TCR sequencing metrics, including TIL content and tumor-blood repertoire overlap.

The immunoSEQ assay amplified TCRB CDR3 regions from 1.5 to 2.5 micrograms of genomic DNA, or from all available DNA when less than that amount was available. The multiplex PCR employed 60 forward primers targeting TCR V beta segments and 13 reverse primers targeting J beta segments. To estimate the number of reads per starting template, synthetic control templates were added to each sample at limiting dilution. The Illumina HiSeq System generated 87 bp sequencing reads. In the paper's pipeline: PCR and sequencing errors were removed by a nearest neighbor algorithm that merged closely related sequences. TCR overlap was measured as the percentage of unique tumor TCR beta sequences also present in the same patient's peripheral blood. In its TCRdb copy, this immuneACCESS table keeps in-frame sequences only and misses some clones. Where compared with another copy, unresolved V genes explain less than half of these, and the others have no known cause. V and J calls and clone size are copied from that table; D and trimming were computed from the DNA. The sample includes 99,000 or so clones, with approximately 84% observed a single time. The top ten constitute around 5.4% of the sample.

The CDR3 covers 20 residues, taking in both the cysteine and the phenylalanine. This entry keeps only the CDR3 DNA: 60 bases, framed from base 1. Relative to germline, V is missing 3 bases and J is missing 2 bases, with 20 bases of the junction outside any gene match. The sample's time point label, in plain terms: after dendritic cell vaccination, including at tumor progression/relapse. Selection of patients required sufficient residual fresh-frozen tumor tissue and over two years of available survival data. An isocitrate dehydrogenase mutation was not carried by any of the glioblastoma patients, although molecular status was otherwise variable. PBMC were collected before vaccination, two weeks after the third vaccination, and at tumor progression when it occurred. Genomic DNA was extracted with the Qiagen DNeasy Blood extraction Kit. The study at large found these results: The cohort was small and heterogeneous, with few patients having full blood and tumor sets and even fewer initial-recurrent tumor pairs. After dendritic cell vaccination, a higher estimated pretreatment TIL content predicted longer time to progression and longer overall survival. TCR clonality showed no direct relationship with survival, which suggests that a diverse polyclonal response may matter. The three-group TCR overlap response model was described as speculative and requiring prospective validation.

With respect to this clone: Its antigen remains undetermined. Base qualities are not at hand, and no much larger clone is one base apart.

The TCR sequence derives from a human donor with glioblastoma. Sequencing was performed on blood, taken after dendritic cell vaccination. The receptor chain draws on TRBV5-3 and TRBJ1-3, with 7 central nucleotides matching TRBD1. TRBV5-3 is assigned to the ORF class and has an uncertain function. The CDR3 has the sequence CARSSKMAYRLQGAGNTIYF. The base sequence is TGTGCCAGAAGCTCAAAAATGGCCTACAGGTTGCAGGGGGCTGGAAACACCATATATTTT.